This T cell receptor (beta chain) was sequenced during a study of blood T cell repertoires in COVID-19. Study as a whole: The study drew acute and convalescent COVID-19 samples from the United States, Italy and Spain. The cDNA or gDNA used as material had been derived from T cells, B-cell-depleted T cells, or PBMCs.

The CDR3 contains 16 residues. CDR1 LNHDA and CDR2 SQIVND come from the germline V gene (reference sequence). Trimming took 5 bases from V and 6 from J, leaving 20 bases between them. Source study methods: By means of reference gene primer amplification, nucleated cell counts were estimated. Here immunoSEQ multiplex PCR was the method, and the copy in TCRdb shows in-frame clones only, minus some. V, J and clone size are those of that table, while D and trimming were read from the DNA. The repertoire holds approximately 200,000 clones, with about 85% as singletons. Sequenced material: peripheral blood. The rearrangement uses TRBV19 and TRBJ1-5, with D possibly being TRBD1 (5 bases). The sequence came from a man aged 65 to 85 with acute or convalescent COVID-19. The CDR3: CASSPPPRDKGQPQHF. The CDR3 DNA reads TGTGCCAGTAGTCCCCCTCCCAGGGATAAGGGTCAGCCCCAGCATTTT.